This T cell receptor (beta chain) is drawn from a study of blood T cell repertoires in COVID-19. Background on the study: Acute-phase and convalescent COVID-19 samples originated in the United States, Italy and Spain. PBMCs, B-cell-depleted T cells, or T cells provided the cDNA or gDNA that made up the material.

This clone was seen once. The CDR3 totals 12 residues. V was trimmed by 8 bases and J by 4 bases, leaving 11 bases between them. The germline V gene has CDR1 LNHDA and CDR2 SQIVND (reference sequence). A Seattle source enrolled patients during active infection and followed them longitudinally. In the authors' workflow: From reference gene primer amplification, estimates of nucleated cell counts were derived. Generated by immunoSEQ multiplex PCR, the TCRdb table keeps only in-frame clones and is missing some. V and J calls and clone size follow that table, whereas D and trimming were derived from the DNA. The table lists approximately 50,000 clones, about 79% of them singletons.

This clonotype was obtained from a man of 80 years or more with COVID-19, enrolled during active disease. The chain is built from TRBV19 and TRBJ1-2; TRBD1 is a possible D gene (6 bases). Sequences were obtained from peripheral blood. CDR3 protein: CASSDRLYGYTF. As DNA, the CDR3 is TGTGCCAGTTCCGACAGGCTCTATGGCTACACCTTC.